These T cell receptor beta chains were read from a single sample in a study of PD-L1 blockade in urothelial cancer. The method was immunoSEQ multiplex PCR; TCRdb's version includes in-frame clones alone and lacks a portion of them. Seen here are 45,000 to 60,000 clones, roughly 80% observed once, and the top ten hold under 2%. The input for sequencing was PBMCs, taken around atezolizumab (anti-PD-L1) treatment. Receptors were obtained from a man aged 45-65 years with urothelial cancer. The CDR3 runs from the conserved cysteine through the conserved F or W. A D gene is named only where the DNA matches it firmly. Clone size is given for some rows only: seen once, a few or many times, or a class if the clone is expanded.

V gene: TRBV18
CDR3 length: 14
D gene: TRBD1
J gene: TRBJ1-1
clone size: once
CDR3 protein: CASSPQGADTEAFF
CDR3 DNA: TGTGCCAGCTCACCACAGGGGGCTGACACTGAAGCTTTCTTT

V gene: TRBV30
CDR3 length: 12
D gene: NA
J gene: TRBJ2-7
clone size: NA
CDR3 protein: CAWAGGPVEQYF
CDR3 DNA: TGTGCCTGGGCTGGCGGTCCTGTGGAGCAGTACTTC

V gene: TRBV7-9
CDR3 length: 12
D gene: TRBD1
J gene: TRBJ1-2
clone size: NA
CDR3 protein: CASSRDSSGYTF
CDR3 DNA: TGTGCCAGCAGCCGGGACAGCTCTGGCTACACCTTC

V gene: TRBV20-1
CDR3 length: 11
D gene: NA
J gene: TRBJ1-1
clone size: NA
CDR3 protein: CSAPGHSEAFF
CDR3 DNA: TGCAGTGCACCTGGACACTCTGAAGCTTTCTTT

V gene: TRBV5-1
CDR3 length: 14
D gene: NA
J gene: TRBJ2-1
clone size: NA
CDR3 protein: CASSLEAGRLVQFF
CDR3 DNA: TGCGCCAGCAGCTTGGAGGCAGGCCGCCTCGTGCAGTTCTTC

V gene: TRBV27
CDR3 length: 13
D gene: TRBD1
J gene: TRBJ1-2
clone size: medium-sized
CDR3 protein: CASSLQGADGYTF
CDR3 DNA: TGTGCCAGCAGTTTACAGGGGGCTGATGGCTACACCTTC

V gene: TRBV5-4
CDR3 length: 16
D gene: TRBD2
J gene: TRBJ2-3
clone size: NA
CDR3 protein: CASSRGLAGGRDTQYF
CDR3 DNA: TGTGCCAGCAGCCGAGGACTAGCGGGGGGCCGGGATACGCAGTATTTT

V gene: TRBV6-5
CDR3 length: 14
D gene: TRBD1
J gene: TRBJ1-1
clone size: once
CDR3 protein: CASSESDRGTEAFF
CDR3 DNA: TGTGCCAGCAGTGAATCGGACAGGGGGACTGAAGCTTTCTTT

V gene: TRBV2
CDR3 length: 14
D gene: NA
J gene: TRBJ1-3
clone size: NA
CDR3 protein: CATQPGSSGNTIYF
CDR3 DNA: TGTGCCACCCAGCCTGGGAGCTCTGGAAACACCATATATTTT

V gene: TRBV6-5
CDR3 length: 13
D gene: NA
J gene: TRBJ2-5
clone size: few
CDR3 protein: CASSTGYGETQYF
CDR3 DNA: TGTGCCAGCTCCACAGGGTATGGGGAGACCCAGTACTTC

V gene: TRBV6-5
CDR3 length: 14
D gene: TRBD1
J gene: TRBJ1-1
clone size: NA
CDR3 protein: CARTPTRDSTEAFF
CDR3 DNA: TGTGCCAGAACTCCTACCCGGGACAGCACTGAAGCTTTCTTT

V gene: TRBV7-3
CDR3 length: 14
D gene: NA
J gene: TRBJ2-1
clone size: NA
CDR3 protein: CASSFGQGNNEQFF
CDR3 DNA: TGTGCCAGCAGCTTTGGTCAGGGCAACAATGAGCAGTTCTTC

V gene: TRBV7-6
CDR3 length: 15
D gene: TRBD2
J gene: TRBJ2-3
clone size: NA
CDR3 protein: CASSLAGGTTDTQYF
CDR3 DNA: TGTGCCAGCAGCTTAGCGGGAGGGACCACAGATACGCAGTATTTT

V gene: TRBV5-5
CDR3 length: 18
D gene: TRBD2
J gene: TRBJ2-2
clone size: NA
CDR3 protein: CASSLAPRSGGNTGELFF
CDR3 DNA: TGTGCCAGCAGCTTGGCCCCCCGTAGCGGGGGGAACACCGGGGAGCTGTTTTTT

V gene: TRBV5-4
CDR3 length: 13
D gene: NA
J gene: TRBJ2-5
clone size: NA
CDR3 protein: CASSFQGMETQYF
CDR3 DNA: TGTGCCAGCAGCTTCCAGGGGATGGAGACCCAGTACTTC

V gene: TRBV19
CDR3 length: 16
D gene: NA
J gene: TRBJ2-7
clone size: NA
CDR3 protein: CASRDISGGRVYEQYF
CDR3 DNA: TGTGCCAGTAGGGATATTAGCGGAGGAAGGGTCTACGAGCAGTACTTC

V gene: TRBV9
CDR3 length: 16
D gene: NA
J gene: TRBJ1-2
clone size: NA
CDR3 protein: CASSADGGGSTYGYTF
CDR3 DNA: TGTGCCAGCAGCGCAGATGGGGGGGGCAGTACCTATGGCTACACCTTC

V gene: TRBV12-5
CDR3 length: 13
D gene: NA
J gene: TRBJ2-7
clone size: NA
CDR3 protein: CASGLRPEEQQYF
CDR3 DNA: TGTGCTAGTGGTTTGAGGCCGGAGGAACAGCAGTACTTC

V gene: TRBV7-2
CDR3 length: 16
D gene: TRBD2
J gene: TRBJ2-2
clone size: NA
CDR3 protein: CASRTLGGGGAGELFF
CDR3 DNA: TGTGCCAGCAGGACGCTCGGCGGGGGAGGGGCCGGGGAGCTGTTTTTT

V gene: TRBV19
CDR3 length: 13
D gene: NA
J gene: TRBJ1-5
clone size: NA
CDR3 protein: CASKHSRNQPQHF
CDR3 DNA: TGTGCCAGTAAGCACAGTAGAAATCAGCCCCAGCATTTT

V gene: TRBV5-1
CDR3 length: 12
D gene: NA
J gene: TRBJ1-2
clone size: once
CDR3 protein: CASSLDRVGYTF
CDR3 DNA: TGCGCCAGCAGCTTGGACAGGGTGGGCTACACCTTC

V gene: TRBV28
CDR3 length: 11
D gene: NA
J gene: TRBJ2-5
clone size: NA
CDR3 protein: CASSPRETQYF
CDR3 DNA: TGTGCCAGCAGTCCCCGGGAGACCCAGTACTTC

V gene: TRBV5-8
CDR3 length: 14
D gene: TRBD1
J gene: TRBJ1-1
clone size: NA
CDR3 protein: CASSGDRLVAEAFF
CDR3 DNA: TGTGCCAGCAGCGGGGACAGGCTCGTGGCTGAAGCTTTCTTT